This T cell receptor (beta chain) originates from a study of PD-1 blockade in classical Hodgkin lymphoma (TCRdb year 2020). General notes on the study: Nivolumab dosing was 3 mg/kg intravenously every 2 weeks, continuing until either disease progression or unacceptable toxicity. A peripheral blood immune signature of response to PD-1 blockade in classical Hodgkin lymphoma was defined using TCR beta sequencing and CyTOF. Beyond this particular receptor, the publication reports: Only a single clinical trial cohort was studied, and what caused the repertoire differences, possibly disease activity or prior therapy, remained undefined. A significant rise by C4D1 was seen in CD4+ but not CD8+ TCR diversity (p=0.0027 vs p=0.16), with the rise being most apparent in complete responders (p=0.02). Among trial patients, those achieving complete response had baseline diversity similar to that of newly diagnosed patients, while diversity was significantly lower in partial responders and progressors. Baseline TCR diversity was reported as lower in newly diagnosed patients than in healthy donors, and lower still in relapsed/refractory patients. Diversity was lower in patients who began nivolumab less than 1 year after ASCT, so these patients were left out of later analyses to avoid confounding by immune reconstitution.

A remark on this clone: Its antigen remains undetermined. Qualities for individual bases were not recorded, and no much larger clone is one base off.

The CDR3 contains 13 residues, cysteine and phenylalanine counted. The CDR3 DNA has 39 bases and is translated from base 1. For CDR1 and CDR2, the germline V gene lists SNHLY and FYNNEI. V sheds 4 bases and J sheds 3 bases, leaving 9 bases between their ends. The Qiagen DNeasy kit was used to extract genomic DNA both from unsorted PBMCs and from the negatively selected CD4+ and CD8+ fractions. Using primers that anneal to V and J segments, immunoSEQ multiplex PCR amplified the TCR beta CDR3 regions. A synthetic immune receptor repertoire was used to minimize amplification bias, and remaining bias was computationally removed after sequencing. Regarding the original processing steps: Custom Python scripts were used to quantify repertoire diversity as the Shannon entropy index. Unsorted, CD4+ and CD8+ repertoires were analyzed separately, except in combined analyses where CD4+ and CD8+ sequences were merged in silico. Clonal expansion was defined as a frequency increase of at least 2-fold after treatment compared with C1D1, and clones undetected at baseline were assigned a pseudocount of 0.5. Clones with 0 or 1 copy at C1D1 were classified as singleton clones, and clones with 2 or more copies were classified as non-singleton clones. By matching protein sequences in sorted samples from the same patient, clones expanded in unsorted samples were annotated as CD4+, CD8+ or unknown. Wilcoxon tests on paired samples were used to test changes in diversity from C1D1 to C4D1. TCRdb limited this immuneACCESS table to in-frame rearrangements with V and J called. A share of clones is missing; checked studies link under half to unresolved V genes, and the rest is unexplained. V and J calls and clone size follow that table, whereas D and trimming were derived from the DNA. Recorded for this sample are tens of thousands of clones; 65% to 80% of them occurred a single time. About 12% of the sample rests with the top ten.

The sample's time point label is to be understood as: cycle 4 day 1 (C4D1), after more than 5 weeks of nivolumab. Every trial patient had relapsed following autologous stem cell transplantation, and prior brentuximab vedotin exposure was what differed among cohorts A, B and C. A total of 50 to 70 patients with relapsed/refractory classical Hodgkin lymphoma made up the trial cohort, and each patient's best overall response was complete response, partial response or progressive disease. In the multi-cohort phase II CheckMate 205 trial, trial patients received single-agent nivolumab. An independent review committee assessed best overall response by applying the 2007 International Working Group response criteria. Trial PBMCs were obtained immediately prior to nivolumab initiation (C1D1) and on therapy at cycle 2 day 1 and cycle 4 day 1. Peripheral blood was collected in 8 mL Vacutainer Cell Preparation Tubes, from which PBMCs were isolated by centrifugation and then cryopreserved.

Sequenced here: peripheral blood mononuclear cells (PBMCs), sampled before the fourth cycle of nivolumab. The V gene is TRBV2 and the J gene is TRBJ1-2; the D gene is possibly TRBD1, with 5 bases matching. This receptor was obtained from a human donor with classical Hodgkin lymphoma. The bases are TGTGCCAGCAGTGTGGGGGGGGACTATGGCTACACCTTC. The resulting protein is CASSVGGDYGYTF.